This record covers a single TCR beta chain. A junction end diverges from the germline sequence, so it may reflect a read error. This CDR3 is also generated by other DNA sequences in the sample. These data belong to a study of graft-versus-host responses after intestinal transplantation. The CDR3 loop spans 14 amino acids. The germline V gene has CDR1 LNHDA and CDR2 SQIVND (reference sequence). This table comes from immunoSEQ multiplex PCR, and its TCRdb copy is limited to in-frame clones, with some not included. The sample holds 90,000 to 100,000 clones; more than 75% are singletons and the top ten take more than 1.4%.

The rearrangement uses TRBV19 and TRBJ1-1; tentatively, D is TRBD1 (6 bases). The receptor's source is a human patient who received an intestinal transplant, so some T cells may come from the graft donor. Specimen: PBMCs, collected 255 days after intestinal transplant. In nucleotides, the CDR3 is TGTGCTAGTAGTATACAAGGGGGAGGTGGTGAAGCTTTCTTT. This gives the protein CASSIQGGGGEAFF.